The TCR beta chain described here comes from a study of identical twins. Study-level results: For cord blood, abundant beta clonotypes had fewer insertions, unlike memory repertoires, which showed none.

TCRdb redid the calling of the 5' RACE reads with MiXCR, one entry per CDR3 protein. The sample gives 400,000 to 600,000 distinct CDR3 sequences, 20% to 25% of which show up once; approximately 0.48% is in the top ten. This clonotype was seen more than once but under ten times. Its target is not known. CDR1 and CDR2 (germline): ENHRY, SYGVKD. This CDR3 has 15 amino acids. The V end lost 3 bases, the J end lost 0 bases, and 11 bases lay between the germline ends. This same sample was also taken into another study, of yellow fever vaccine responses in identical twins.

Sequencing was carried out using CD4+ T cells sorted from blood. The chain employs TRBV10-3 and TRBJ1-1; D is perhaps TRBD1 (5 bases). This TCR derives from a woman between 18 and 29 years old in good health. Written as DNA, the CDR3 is TGTGCCATCAGTGACTCCCGACAGTTGAACACTGAAGCTTTCTTT. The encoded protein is CAISDSRQLNTEAFF.